The source of this T cell receptor (beta chain) is a study of cytomegalovirus exposure and HLA in healthy donors. Study-wide results and limits: Some TCR beta chains (roughly 160 of them) were listed as cytomegalovirus-associated. Later analysis found that TCR beta chains associated with HLA were more clonally expanded than other, equally common chains.

Details on this clone: Its antigen is undetermined.

Trimming left V 5 bases short and J 1 base short, with 11 bases between. Germline V lookup: CDR1 MNHEY, CDR2 SVGAGI. The CDR3 extends over 14 amino acids. It was with 60 Vbeta and 13 Jbeta primers that the PCR ran. The protocol was immunoSEQ multiplex PCR, while the TCRdb copy is restricted to in-frame clones and leaves out a portion. Of about 220,000 clones in the sample, under 80% are singletons; the top ten hold approximately 1.7%. The origin of this receptor is a woman aged 25 to 39 in good health and CMV-seronegative. The V call is TRBV6-5, the J call TRBJ1-1; D is possibly TRBD1 (5 bases). What was sequenced was PBMCs. The CDR3 DNA reads as TGTGCCAGCAGTCTGGGCGGGGCGAACACTGAAGCTTTCTTT. Residues: CASSLGGANTEAFF.